The clone carrying this TCR beta chain was counted only a few times. Its specificity is not known. This entry belongs to a study of response to subunit inactivated influenza vaccine. Study-wide points: Only a handful of new T cells, the authors suggested, are recruited with each seasonal influenza vaccination.

One entry per CDR3 protein results from TCRdb running MiXCR on the RT-PCR reads. This repertoire shows roughly 700,000 distinct CDR3 sequences, less than 20% found once; its top ten account for 11%. V gave up 6 bases and J gave up 0 bases, with 14 bases separating them. Germline lookup yields CDR1 MGHRA and CDR2 YSYEKL. This CDR3 comprises 15 residues. The chain joins TRBV4-1 to TRBJ1-1; D is possibly TRBD1 (6 bases). This specimen consisted of PBMCs from blood, obtained roughly 12 days after vaccination. This receptor was taken from a man between 45 and 60 years old who received an inactivated influenza vaccine. The CDR3 region is CASRRGAVMNTEAFF. DNA of the CDR3: TGCGCCAGCAGACGGGGGGCCGTCATGAACACTGAAGCTTTCTTT.